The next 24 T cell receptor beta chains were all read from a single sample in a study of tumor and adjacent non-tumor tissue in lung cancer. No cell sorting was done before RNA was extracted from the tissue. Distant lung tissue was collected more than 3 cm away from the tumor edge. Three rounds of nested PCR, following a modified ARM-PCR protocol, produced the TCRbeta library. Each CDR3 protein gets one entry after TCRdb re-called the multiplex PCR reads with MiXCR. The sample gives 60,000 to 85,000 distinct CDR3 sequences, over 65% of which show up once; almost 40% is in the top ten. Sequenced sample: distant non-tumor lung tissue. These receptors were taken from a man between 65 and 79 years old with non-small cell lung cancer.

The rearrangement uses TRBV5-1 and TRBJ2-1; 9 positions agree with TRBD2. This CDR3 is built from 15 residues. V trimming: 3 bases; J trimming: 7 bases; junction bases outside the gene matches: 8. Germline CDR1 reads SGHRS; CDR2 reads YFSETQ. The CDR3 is CASSSGLAVKNEQFF. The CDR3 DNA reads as TGCGCCAGCAGCTCGGGACTAGCAGTGAAAAATGAGCAGTTCTTC. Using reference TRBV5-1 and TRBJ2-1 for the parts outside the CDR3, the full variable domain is KAGVTQTPRYLIKTRGQQVTLSCSPISGHRSVSWYQQTPGQGLQFLFEYFSETQRNKGNFPGRFSGRQFSNSRSEMNVSTLELGDSALYLCASSSGLAVKNEQFFGPGTRLTVL.

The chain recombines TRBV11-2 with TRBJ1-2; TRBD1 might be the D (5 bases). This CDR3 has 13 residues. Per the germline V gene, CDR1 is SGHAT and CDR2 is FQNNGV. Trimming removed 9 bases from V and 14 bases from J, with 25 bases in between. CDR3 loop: CASSPVGENDYTF. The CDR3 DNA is TGTGCCAGTAGCCCGGTAGGGGAAAATGACTATACCTTC. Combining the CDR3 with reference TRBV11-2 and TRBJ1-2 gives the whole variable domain EAGVAQSPRYKIIEKRQSVAFWCNPISGHATLYWYQQILGQGPKLLIQFQNNGVVDDSQLPKDRFSAERLKGVDSTLKIQPAKLEDSAVYLCASSPVGENDYTFGSGTRLTVV.

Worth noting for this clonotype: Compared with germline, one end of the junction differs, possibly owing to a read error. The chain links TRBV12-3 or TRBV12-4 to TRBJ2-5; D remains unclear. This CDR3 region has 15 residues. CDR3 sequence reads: CASSFIGAEEVTLYF. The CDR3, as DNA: TGTGCCAGCAGTTTTATAGGAGCCGAGGAAGTGACCCTGTACTTC.

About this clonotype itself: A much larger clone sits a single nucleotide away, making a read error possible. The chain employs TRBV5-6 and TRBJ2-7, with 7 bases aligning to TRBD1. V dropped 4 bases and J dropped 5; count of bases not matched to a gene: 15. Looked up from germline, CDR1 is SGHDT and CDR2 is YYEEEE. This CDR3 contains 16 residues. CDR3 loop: CASSTGAGWILDEQYF. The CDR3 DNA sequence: TGTGCCAGCAGCACAGGGGCAGGGTGGATCCTTGACGAGCAGTACTTC.

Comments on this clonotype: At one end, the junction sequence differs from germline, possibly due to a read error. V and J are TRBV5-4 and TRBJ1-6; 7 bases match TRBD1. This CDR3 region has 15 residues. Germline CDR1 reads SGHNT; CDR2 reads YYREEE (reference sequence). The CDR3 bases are TGTGCCAGCTGCCTAACAGGGGATCATAATTCACCACTCCACTTT. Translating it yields CASCLTGDHNSPLHF.

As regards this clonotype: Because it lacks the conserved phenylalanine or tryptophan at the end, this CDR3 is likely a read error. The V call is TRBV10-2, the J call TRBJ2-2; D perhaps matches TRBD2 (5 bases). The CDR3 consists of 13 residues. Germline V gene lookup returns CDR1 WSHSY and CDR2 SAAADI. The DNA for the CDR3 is TGCGCCAGTAGTTCCGTCAGGAGTCGGGAACTGTTTTAT. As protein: CASSSVRSRELFY.

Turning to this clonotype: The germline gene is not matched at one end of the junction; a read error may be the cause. The CDR3 region is CAISLQPPGLSNQSQLF. The CDR3 coding sequence is TGTGCCATCAGTCTCCAACCACCGGGTTTGAGCAATCAGTCCCAGCTTTTT. The genes are TRBV6-1 and TRBJ1-5; D is unresolved. The germline V gene encodes CDR1 MNHNS and CDR2 SASEGT. CDR3 length equals 17 residues.

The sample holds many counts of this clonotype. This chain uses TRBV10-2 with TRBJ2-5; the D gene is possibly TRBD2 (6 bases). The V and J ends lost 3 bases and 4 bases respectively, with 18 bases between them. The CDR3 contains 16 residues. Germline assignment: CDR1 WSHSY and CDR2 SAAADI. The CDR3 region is CASSDLEWGVGETQYF. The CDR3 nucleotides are TGCGCCAGCAGTGATCTGGAATGGGGGGTAGGAGAGACCCAGTACTTC.

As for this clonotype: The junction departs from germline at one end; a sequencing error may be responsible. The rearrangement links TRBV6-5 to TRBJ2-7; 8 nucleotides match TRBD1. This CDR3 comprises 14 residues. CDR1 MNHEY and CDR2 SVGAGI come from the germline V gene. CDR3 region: CASSTTGVSYEQNF. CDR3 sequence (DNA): TGTGCCAGCAGCACGACAGGGGTCTCCTACGAGCAGAACTTC.

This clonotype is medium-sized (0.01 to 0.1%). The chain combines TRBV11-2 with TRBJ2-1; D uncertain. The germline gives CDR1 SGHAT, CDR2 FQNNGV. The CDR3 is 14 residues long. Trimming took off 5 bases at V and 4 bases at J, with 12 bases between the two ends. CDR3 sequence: CASSPQGQYNEQFF. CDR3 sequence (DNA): TGTGCCAGCAGCCCCCAAGGGCAGTACAATGAGCAGTTCTTC.

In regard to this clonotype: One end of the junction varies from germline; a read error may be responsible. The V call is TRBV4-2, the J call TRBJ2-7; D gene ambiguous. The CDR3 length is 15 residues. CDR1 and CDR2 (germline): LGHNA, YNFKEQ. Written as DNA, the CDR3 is TGTGCCATCAGCCAAGAGACCCGGGTGACCTACGAGCAGTACTTC. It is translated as CAISQETRVTYEQYF.

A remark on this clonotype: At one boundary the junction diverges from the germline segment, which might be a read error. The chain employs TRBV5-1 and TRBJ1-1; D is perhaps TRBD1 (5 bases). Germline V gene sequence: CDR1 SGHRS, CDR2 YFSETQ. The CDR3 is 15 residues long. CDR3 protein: CVSSLDAGLGTEAFF. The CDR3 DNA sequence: TGCGTCAGCAGCTTGGATGCAGGGTTGGGCACTGAAGCCTTCTTT.

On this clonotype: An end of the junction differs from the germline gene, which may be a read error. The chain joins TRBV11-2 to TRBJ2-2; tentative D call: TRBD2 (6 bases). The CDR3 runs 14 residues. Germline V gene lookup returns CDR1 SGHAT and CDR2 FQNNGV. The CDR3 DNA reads TGTGCCAGCAGCTTATTTGCGGGGACCGGGCAGCTGTTTTTT. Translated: CASSLFAGTGQLFF.

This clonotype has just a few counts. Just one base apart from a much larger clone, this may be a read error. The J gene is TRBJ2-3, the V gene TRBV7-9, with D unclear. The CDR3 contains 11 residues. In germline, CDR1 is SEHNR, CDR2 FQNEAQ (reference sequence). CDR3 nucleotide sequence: TGTGCCAGTCCCGGCGCGGATATGCAGTATTTT. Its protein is CASPGADMQYF.

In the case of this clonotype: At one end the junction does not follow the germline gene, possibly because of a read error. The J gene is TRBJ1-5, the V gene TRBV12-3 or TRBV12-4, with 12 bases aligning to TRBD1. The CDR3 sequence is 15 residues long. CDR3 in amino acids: CASSLGTGGKQPHHF. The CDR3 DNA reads TGTGCGAGCAGTTTAGGGACAGGGGGCAAACAGCCCCACCATTTT.

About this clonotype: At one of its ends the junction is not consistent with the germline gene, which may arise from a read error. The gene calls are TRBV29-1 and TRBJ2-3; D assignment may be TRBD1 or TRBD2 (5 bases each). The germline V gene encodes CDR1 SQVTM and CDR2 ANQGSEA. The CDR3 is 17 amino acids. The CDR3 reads CSLLPYVTVGDTDTQYF. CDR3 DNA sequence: TGTAGTTTACTCCCATATGTGACAGTGGGGGACACAGATACGCAGTATTTT.

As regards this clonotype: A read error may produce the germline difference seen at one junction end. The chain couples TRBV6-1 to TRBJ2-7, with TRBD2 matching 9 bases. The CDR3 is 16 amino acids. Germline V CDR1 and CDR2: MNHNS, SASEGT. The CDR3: CVSRIAGGSEAYEQYF. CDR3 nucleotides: TGTGTCAGCAGAATCGCGGGGGGGTCGGAAGCCTACGAGCAGTACTTC.

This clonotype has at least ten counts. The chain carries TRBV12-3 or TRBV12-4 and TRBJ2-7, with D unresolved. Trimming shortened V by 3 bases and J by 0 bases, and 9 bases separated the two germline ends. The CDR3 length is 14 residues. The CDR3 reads CASSFSADSYEQYF. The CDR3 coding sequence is TGTGCCAGCAGTTTTTCTGCGGACTCCTACGAGCAGTACTTC.

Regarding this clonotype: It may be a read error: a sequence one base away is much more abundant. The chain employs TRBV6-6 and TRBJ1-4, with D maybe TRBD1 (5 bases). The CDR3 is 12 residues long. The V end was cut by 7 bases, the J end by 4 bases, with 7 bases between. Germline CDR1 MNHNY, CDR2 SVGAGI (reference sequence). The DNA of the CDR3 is TGTGCCAGCACGCAGGGTAATGAAAAACTGTTTTTT. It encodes CASTQGNEKLFF.

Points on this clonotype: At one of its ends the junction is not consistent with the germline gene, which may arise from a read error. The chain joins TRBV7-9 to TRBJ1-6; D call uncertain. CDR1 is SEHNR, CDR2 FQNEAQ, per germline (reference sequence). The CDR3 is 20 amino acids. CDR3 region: CAGSVATGFPYSSYNSPLHF. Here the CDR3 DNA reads TGTGCCGGCAGCGTAGCCACCGGCTTCCCATATAGCTCCTATAATTCACCCCTCCATTTT.

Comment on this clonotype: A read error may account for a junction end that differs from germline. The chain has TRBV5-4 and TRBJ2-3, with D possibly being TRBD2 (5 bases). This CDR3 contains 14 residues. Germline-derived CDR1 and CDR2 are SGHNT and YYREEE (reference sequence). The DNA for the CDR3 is TGTGCCAGAAGATTGACGGGAAGAGAAGATAAGCAGTATTTT. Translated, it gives CARRLTGREDKQYF.

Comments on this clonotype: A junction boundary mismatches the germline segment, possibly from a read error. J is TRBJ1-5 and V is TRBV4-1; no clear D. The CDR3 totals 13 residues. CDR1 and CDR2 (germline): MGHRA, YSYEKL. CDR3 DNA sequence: TGCGCCAGCAGTCAAGCGATCAATCAGCCCGAGCATTTT. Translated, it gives CASSQAINQPEHF.

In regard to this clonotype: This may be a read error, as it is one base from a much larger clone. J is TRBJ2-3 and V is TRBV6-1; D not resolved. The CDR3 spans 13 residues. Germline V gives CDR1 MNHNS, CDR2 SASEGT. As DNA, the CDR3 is TGTGCCTGCAGTGCCGGCGTGACAGATACGCAGTATTTT. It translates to CACSAGVTDTQYF.

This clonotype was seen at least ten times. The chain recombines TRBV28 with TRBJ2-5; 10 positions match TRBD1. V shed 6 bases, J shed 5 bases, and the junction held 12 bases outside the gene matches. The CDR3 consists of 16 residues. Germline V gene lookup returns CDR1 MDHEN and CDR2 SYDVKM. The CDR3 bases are TGTGCCAGCAGCAGCCGGGACAGGGGAATCTTGGAGACCCAGTACTTC. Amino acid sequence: CASSSRDRGILETQYF.